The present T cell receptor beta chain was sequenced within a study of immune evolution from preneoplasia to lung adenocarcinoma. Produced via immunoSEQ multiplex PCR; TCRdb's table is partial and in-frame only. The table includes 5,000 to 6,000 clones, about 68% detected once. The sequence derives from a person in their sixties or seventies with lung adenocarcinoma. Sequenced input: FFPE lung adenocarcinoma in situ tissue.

CDR3 sequence: CASSQRVDGLTGYTF. CDR3 nucleotide sequence: TGTGCCAGCAGCCAGCGTGTTGACGGACTTACGGGCTACACCTTC. The V and J genes are TRBV4-2 and TRBJ1-2; D is uncertain. Per germline, CDR1 LGHNA and CDR2 YNFKEQ. Deletions cut 3 bases from V and 8 bases from J, with 19 bases between. The CDR3 is 15 residues long.